Below, 25 T cell receptor beta chains from the same sample are listed, as sequenced in a study of blood T cell repertoires in COVID-19. This table comes from immunoSEQ multiplex PCR, and its TCRdb copy is limited to in-frame clones, with some not included. The data contain roughly 79,000 clones, 70% to 90% of them seen just once; the ten biggest clones take up 4.6%. Source material: peripheral blood. The receptor set was obtained from a man aged 50 to 60 with active COVID-19.

Worth noting for this clone: Other DNA sequences in this sample translate to the same CDR3. The V call is TRBV5-1, the J call TRBJ1-5; TRBD1 is a possible D gene (5 bases). CDR3 size: 14 residues. Trimming cost V 4 bases and J 0 bases, with 8 bases left between them. CDR1 and CDR2 from the germline V gene are SGHRS and YFSETQ. For the CDR3, the DNA is TGCGCCAGCAGCCCTGACAGTAGCAATCAGCCCCAGCATTTT. It is translated as CASSPDSSNQPQHF.

This clone was seen just once. The chain couples TRBV21-1 to TRBJ1-2; no check of the table's D call, TRBD1, against the DNA was made. TRBV21-1 is shown as a pseudogene. The CDR3 has 16 amino acids. The CDR3 DNA follows: TGTGCCAGCAGTTCCCCCCCGGCGGACAGCAACTATGGCTACACCTTC. This sequence encodes CASSSPPADSNYGYTF.

The rearrangement uses TRBV6-2 or TRBV6-3 and TRBJ1-4; 7 positions agree with TRBD1. The J segment lost 4 bases and the V segment lost 5 bases, leaving 10 bases of the junction unmatched. The CDR3 consists of 16 residues. CDR1 and CDR2 from the germline V gene are MNHEY and SVGEGT. The CDR3: CASSRPRDSYNEKLFF. The CDR3 coding sequence is TGTGCCAGCAGTCGACCTAGGGACAGCTATAATGAAAAACTGTTTTTT.

The chain uses TRBV28 and TRBJ2-1, with TRBD2 as a possible D gene (6 bases). The CDR3 has 15 residues. From germline, CDR1 is MDHEN and CDR2 SYDVKM. Trimming cost V 2 bases and J 8 bases, with 16 bases left between them. The CDR3 nucleotides are TGTGCCAGCAGTTTACGGGAGCTCGGCAGGGATGAGCAGTTCTTC. It encodes CASSLRELGRDEQFF.

This chain joins TRBV6-5 and TRBJ2-7; tentative D call: TRBD2 (5 bases). V dropped 7 bases and J dropped 4 bases, with 8 bases sitting between them. This CDR3 contains 11 residues. Germline CDR1 and CDR2: MNHEY and SVGAGI. CDR3 sequence: CASMERYEQYF. The DNA of the CDR3 is TGTGCCAGCATGGAGCGGTACGAGCAGTACTTC.

The V call is TRBV9, the J call TRBJ1-4; D not certain. The V end was cut by 4 bases, the J end by 5 bases, with 9 bases between. The CDR3 contains 13 residues. Germline V CDR1 and CDR2: SGDLS, YYNGEE. CDR3 protein: CASSPGTNEKLFF. The DNA of the CDR3 is TGTGCCAGCAGCCCGGGAACGAATGAAAAACTGTTTTTT.

The V and J genes are TRBV28 and TRBJ1-2, with D possibly being TRBD1 (6 bases). The germline CDR1 and CDR2 sequences are MDHEN and SYDVKM. The CDR3 has 16 residues. V shed 6 bases and J shed 0 bases, with 17 bases lying between them. CDR3 in amino acids: CASRGRGAGANYGYTF. The DNA of the CDR3 is TGTGCCAGCAGGGGTCGGGGGGCTGGCGCTAACTATGGCTACACCTTC.

This clone showed up just once. The J gene is TRBJ2-7, the V gene TRBV7-9; 7 bases are a match to TRBD2. V was pared by 3 bases and J by 2 bases, with 1 base of the junction left unmatched. The V gene's germline CDR1 is SEHNR and CDR2 FQNEAQ (reference sequence). There are 13 residues in the CDR3. The CDR3 protein is CASSFAGAYEQYF. In DNA, the CDR3 is TGTGCCAGCAGCTTCGCGGGAGCCTACGAGCAGTACTTC.

This clone was seen only once. This chain uses TRBV19 with TRBJ1-1, with 10 bases fitting TRBD1. The CDR3 loop spans 14 amino acids. The J segment lost 6 bases and the V segment lost 1 base, leaving 2 bases of the junction unmatched. CDR1 LNHDA and CDR2 SQIVND come from the germline V gene (reference sequence). CDR3 sequence reads: CASSIVGTGAEAFF. CDR3 nucleotides: TGTGCCAGTAGTATAGTTGGGACAGGGGCTGAAGCTTTCTTT.

This sequence joins TRBV2 and TRBJ2-4; TRBD2 matches 10 bases. The CDR3 is made up of 13 amino acids. J gave up 8 bases and V 6 bases, and 4 bases lay outside the gene matches. The germline V gene has CDR1 SNHLY and CDR2 FYNNEI. DNA for the CDR3: TGTGCCAGCAGAACTAGCGGGACCGACATTCAGTACTTC. Its translation is CASRTSGTDIQYF.

The gene calls are TRBV13 and TRBJ1-5; 9 positions match TRBD1. The CDR3 runs to 14 residues. The J segment lost 7 bases and the V segment lost 5 bases, leaving 6 bases of the junction unmatched. Per the germline V gene, CDR1 is PRHDT and CDR2 is FYEKMQ (reference sequence). CDR3: CASSPDRGWQPQHF. The CDR3 DNA is TGTGCCAGCAGCCCCGACAGGGGGTGGCAGCCCCAGCATTTT.

V usage is TRBV14 and J usage is TRBJ2-6; D gene unclear. The germline CDR1 and CDR2 sequences are SGHDN and FVKESK. V dropped 7 bases and J dropped 3 bases, with 16 bases sitting between them. The CDR3 covers 16 residues. CDR3 sequence reads: CASTLTSVVGANVLTF. The CDR3 DNA follows: TGTGCCAGCACCCTGACTTCAGTAGTTGGGGCCAACGTCCTGACTTTC. The full variable domain, completed using reference TRBV14 and TRBJ2-6, is EAGVTQFPSHSVIEKGQTVTLRCDPISGHDNLYWYRRVMGKEIKFLLHFVKESKQDESGMPNNRFLAERTGGTYSTLKVQPAELEDSGVYFCASTLTSVVGANVLTFGAGSRLTVL.

The chain carries TRBV4-1 and TRBJ2-3; the match to TRBD1 covers 9 bases. The germline V gene has CDR1 MGHRA and CDR2 YSYEKL. There are 16 residues in the CDR3. V shed 5 bases and J 0 bases; nucleotides not matched to a gene: 6. The CDR3: CASSNRGPGSTDTQYF. The CDR3 nucleotides read TGCGCCAGCAGCAACAGGGGGCCTGGCAGCACAGATACGCAGTATTTT.

The chain couples TRBV6-2 or TRBV6-3 to TRBJ2-7; 9 bases agree with TRBD1. V lost 6 bases, J lost 4 bases, and 10 bases stayed unmatched. This CDR3 spans 15 amino acids. The V gene's germline CDR1 is MNHEY and CDR2 SVGEGT. This CDR3 reads CASSPLGQGPYEQYF. The DNA of the CDR3 is TGTGCCAGCAGCCCGCTGGGACAGGGCCCTTACGAGCAGTACTTC.

The V call is TRBV6-5, the J call TRBJ2-7; maybe TRBD1 (5 bases). Germline V gene data show CDR1 as MNHEY and CDR2 as SVGAGI. This CDR3 region has 13 residues. Deletions cut 7 bases from V and 2 bases from J, with 12 bases between. The CDR3 DNA reads TGTGCCAGCAAGGTAGGGGCAACCTACGAGCAGTACTTC. Translated: CASKVGATYEQYF.

This chain links TRBV7-2 with TRBJ2-1, with 7 bases lining up with TRBD1. From germline, CDR1 is SGHTA and CDR2 FQGNSA. Losses at the gene ends were 1 base for V and 4 bases for J; bases not matched to a gene: 4. The CDR3 runs 15 residues. The CDR3, as DNA: TGTGCCAGCAGCTTAGGTGGGACAGCTTACAATGAGCAGTTCTTC. Residues: CASSLGGTAYNEQFF.

The chain employs TRBV10-1 and TRBJ2-5; TRBD2 matches 7 bases. Germline CDR1 is WNHNN and CDR2 is SYGVQD (reference sequence). The CDR3 consists of 15 residues. With 7 bases clipped from V and 1 base from J, the junction kept 9 bases outside the gene matches. CDR3 residues: CASTVGEGSQETQYF. The CDR3 DNA reads as TGCGCCAGCACAGTGGGGGAGGGGAGCCAAGAGACCCAGTACTTC.

The rearrangement links TRBV7-9 to TRBJ2-3; tentative D call: TRBD1 (6 bases). The CDR3 has 14 amino acids. V shed 7 bases and J shed 4 bases, with 15 bases lying between them. Per the germline V gene, CDR1 is SEHNR and CDR2 is FQNEAQ (reference sequence). Here the CDR3 reads CASTNREYPDTQYF. CDR3 nucleotides: TGTGCCAGCACCAACAGGGAATATCCAGATACGCAGTATTTT.

The chain carries TRBV5-4 and TRBJ2-7, with TRBD1 identical over 7 bases. The CDR3 has 12 amino acids. Germline-derived CDR1 and CDR2 are SGHNT and YYREEE (reference sequence). The trim removed 4 bases at V and 3 bases at J, leaving 1 base unmatched. The CDR3 nucleotides read TGTGCCAGCAGCAGGGACAGCTACGAGCAGTACTTC. Protein product: CASSRDSYEQYF.

The chain employs TRBV9 and TRBJ2-2; 10 bases line up with TRBD2. The CDR3 runs to 16 residues. V lost 0 bases to trimming and J lost 8 bases; unmatched junction nucleotides: 7. Per the germline V gene, CDR1 is SGDLS and CDR2 is YYNGEE. The chain's CDR3 is CASSVEASGSAGELFF. For the CDR3, the DNA is TGTGCCAGCAGCGTAGAGGCTAGCGGGAGTGCTGGGGAGCTGTTTTTT.

The chain combines TRBV27 with TRBJ2-2; 7 bases map to TRBD2. The CDR3 runs to 15 residues. Unmatched junction bases numbered 9, after V lost 8 bases and J lost 3 bases. Germline lookup yields CDR1 MNHEY and CDR2 SMNVEV (reference sequence). The CDR3 nucleotides are TGTGCCAGCCGAGGTAGCGGGCGAGACACCGGGGAGCTGTTTTTT. Protein product: CASRGSGRDTGELFF.

This clone is a singleton in its sample. The chain recombines TRBV5-1 with TRBJ1-1; D gene ambiguous. V lost 5 bases and J lost 4, with 9 bases in between. Germline V gene lookup returns CDR1 SGHRS and CDR2 YFSETQ. This CDR3 contains 12 residues. The CDR3 DNA sequence: TGCGCCAGCAGACGTGAGGGCACTGAAGCTTTCTTT. It codes for CASRREGTEAFF.

The chain combines TRBV5-1 with TRBJ2-7; 12 bases are shared with TRBD2. V lost 2 bases, J lost 2 bases, and 5 bases stayed unmatched. The CDR3 has 16 residues. Germline-derived CDR1 and CDR2 are SGHRS and YFSETQ. The CDR3 protein is CASSLPPSGGAYEQYF. The CDR3 region has the DNA TGCGCCAGCAGCTTACCCCCTAGCGGGGGGGCCTACGAGCAGTACTTC.

The count of this clone is one. The CDR3 loop reads CAISESRGTEAFF. DNA for the CDR3: TGTGCCATCAGTGAGTCCAGGGGGACTGAAGCTTTCTTT. The rearrangement joins TRBV10-3 to TRBJ1-1; TRBD1 aligns across 7 bases. The CDR3 runs 13 residues. The germline CDR1 and CDR2 sequences are ENHRY and SYGVKD. V was clipped by 0 bases and J by 5 bases; unmatched bases: 0.

The chain uses TRBV18 and TRBJ2-3; TRBD2 matches at 14 bases. The germline CDR1 and CDR2 sequences are KGHSH and LQKENI. Trimming at V came to 2 bases and at J to 3 bases, leaving 4 bases not matched to a gene. CDR3 length: 17 residues. The CDR3 sequence: CASSPGTSGRRTDTQYF. In nucleotides, the CDR3 is TGTGCCAGCTCACCAGGGACTAGCGGGAGAAGGACAGATACGCAGTATTTT.